This T cell receptor (beta chain) was found in a study of response to subunit inactivated influenza vaccine. This CDR3 has 15 amino acids. Germline V gene lookup returns CDR1 MNHNS and CDR2 SASEGT. Trimming took 6 bases from V and 5 from J, leaving 18 bases between them. A single record per CDR3 protein comes from TCRdb applying MiXCR to the RT-PCR reads. The top ten hold about 10% of the sample, which has some 570,000 distinct CDR3 sequences, roughly 12% seen once. This clonotype was recorded a few times. The data were also submitted as part of a second study, on T cells expressing NK-cell markers. That paper notes: It was by 5'RACE template switching with UMIs that TCR beta cDNA was made. All TCR beta repertoires analysed originated from sorted CD3+CD56+NKG2C+, CD3+CD56+NKG2C- and CD3+CD56-NKG2C+ T cells. With respect to HCMV, seven of the eight sequenced donors were seropositive, and one was seronegative. Dominant NKG2C+ clonotypes in a handful of donors made up 1.0-7.0% of CD8+ T cells. Whether expanded NKG2C-expressing T cell clones recognize HCMV is unknown.

The J gene is TRBJ2-3, the V gene TRBV6-1, with D possibly matching TRBD1 (5 bases). The material sequenced was PBMCs from blood, taken on the day of vaccination. This clonotype was obtained from a man in his forties or fifties who received an inactivated influenza vaccine. As DNA, the CDR3 is TGTGCCAGCAGCAATACCGGGTCCCAGGGAGATACGCAGTATTTT. Translated, it gives CASSNTGSQGDTQYF.